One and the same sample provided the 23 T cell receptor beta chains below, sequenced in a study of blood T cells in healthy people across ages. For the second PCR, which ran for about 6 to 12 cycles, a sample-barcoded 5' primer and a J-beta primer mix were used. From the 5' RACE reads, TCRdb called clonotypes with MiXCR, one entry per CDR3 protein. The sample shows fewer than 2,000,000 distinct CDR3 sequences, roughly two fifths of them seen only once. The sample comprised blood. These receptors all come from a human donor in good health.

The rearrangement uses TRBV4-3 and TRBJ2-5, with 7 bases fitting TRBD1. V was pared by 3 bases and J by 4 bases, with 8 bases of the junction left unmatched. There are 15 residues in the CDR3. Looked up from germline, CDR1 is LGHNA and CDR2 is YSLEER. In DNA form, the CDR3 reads TGCGCCAGCAGCCAGGCAGGGGGTTCGGGAGAGACCCAGTACTTC. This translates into CASSQAGGSGETQYF.

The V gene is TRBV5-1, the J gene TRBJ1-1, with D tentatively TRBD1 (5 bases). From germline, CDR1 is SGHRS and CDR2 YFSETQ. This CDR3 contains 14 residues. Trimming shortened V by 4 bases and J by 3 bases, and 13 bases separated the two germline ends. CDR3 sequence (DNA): TGCGCCAGCAGCCGGGGACTCCAGGACACTGAAGCTTTCTTT. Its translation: CASSRGLQDTEAFF.

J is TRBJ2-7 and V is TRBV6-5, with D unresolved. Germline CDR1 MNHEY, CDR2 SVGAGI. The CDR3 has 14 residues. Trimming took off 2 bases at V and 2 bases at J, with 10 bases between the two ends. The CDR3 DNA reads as TGTGCCAGCAGTTACAACGGCCACCCCTACGAGCAGTACTTC. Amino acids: CASSYNGHPYEQYF.

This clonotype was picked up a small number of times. The chain's CDR3 is CASSYSTGYEQYF. CDR3 in DNA: TGTGCCAGCAGTTACTCGACCGGCTACGAGCAGTACTTC. This chain links TRBV6-5 with TRBJ2-7, with D uncertain. This CDR3 is built from 13 residues. The V end was cut by 0 bases, the J end by 3 bases, with 6 bases between. Germline CDR1 is MNHEY and CDR2 is SVGAGI.

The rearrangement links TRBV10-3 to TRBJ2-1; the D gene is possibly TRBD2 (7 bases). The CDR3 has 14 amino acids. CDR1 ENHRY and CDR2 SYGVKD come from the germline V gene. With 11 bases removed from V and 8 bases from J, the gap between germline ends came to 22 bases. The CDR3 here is CAVAAGGGLDEQFF. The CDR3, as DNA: TGTGCCGTCGCCGCTGGGGGGGGGCTGGATGAGCAGTTCTTC.

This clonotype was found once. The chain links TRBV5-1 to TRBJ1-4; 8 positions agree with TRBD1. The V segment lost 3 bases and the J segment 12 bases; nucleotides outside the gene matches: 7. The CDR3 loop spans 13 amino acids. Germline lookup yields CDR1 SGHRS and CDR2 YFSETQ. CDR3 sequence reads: CASSSRTGRELFF. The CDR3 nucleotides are TGCGCCAGCAGCTCGCGGACAGGGAGGGAACTGTTTTTT.

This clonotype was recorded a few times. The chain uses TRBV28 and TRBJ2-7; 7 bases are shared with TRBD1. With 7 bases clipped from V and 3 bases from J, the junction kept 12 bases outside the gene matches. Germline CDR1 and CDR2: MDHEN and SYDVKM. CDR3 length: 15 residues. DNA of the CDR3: TGTGCCAGCATTCCTCCCAGCAGGGGGAACTACGAGCAGTACTTC. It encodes CASIPPSRGNYEQYF.

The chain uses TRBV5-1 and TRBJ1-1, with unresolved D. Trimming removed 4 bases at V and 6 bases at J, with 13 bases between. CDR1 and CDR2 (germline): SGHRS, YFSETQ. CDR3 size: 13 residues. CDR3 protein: CASSLGPRAEAFF. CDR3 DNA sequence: TGCGCCAGCAGCCTTGGGCCGAGAGCTGAAGCTTTCTTT.

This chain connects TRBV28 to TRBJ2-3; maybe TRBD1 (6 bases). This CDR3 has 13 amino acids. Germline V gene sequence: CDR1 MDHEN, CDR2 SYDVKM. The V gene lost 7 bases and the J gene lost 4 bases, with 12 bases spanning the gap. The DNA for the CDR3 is TGTGCCAGCAACAGGGCAGGTTCAGATACGCAGTATTTT. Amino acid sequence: CASNRAGSDTQYF.

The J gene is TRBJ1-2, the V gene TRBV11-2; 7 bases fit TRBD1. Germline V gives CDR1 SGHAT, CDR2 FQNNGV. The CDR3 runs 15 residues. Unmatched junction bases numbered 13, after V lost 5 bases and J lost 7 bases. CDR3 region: CASSPDRDSIIGYTF. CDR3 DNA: TGTGCCAGCAGCCCGGACCGGGACAGTATTATTGGCTACACCTTC.

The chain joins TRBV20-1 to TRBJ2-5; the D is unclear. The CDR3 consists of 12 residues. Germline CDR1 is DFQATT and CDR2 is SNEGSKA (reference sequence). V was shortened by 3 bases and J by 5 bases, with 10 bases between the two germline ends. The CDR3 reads CSARRDAETQYF. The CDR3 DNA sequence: TGCAGTGCTAGGCGAGACGCGGAGACCCAGTACTTC.

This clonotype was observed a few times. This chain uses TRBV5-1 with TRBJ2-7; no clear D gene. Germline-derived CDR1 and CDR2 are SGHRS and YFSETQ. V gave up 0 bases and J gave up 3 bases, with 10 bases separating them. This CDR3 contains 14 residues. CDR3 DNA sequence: TGCGCCAGCAGCTTGGGTTCGGCAGACTACGAGCAGTACTTC. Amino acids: CASSLGSADYEQYF.

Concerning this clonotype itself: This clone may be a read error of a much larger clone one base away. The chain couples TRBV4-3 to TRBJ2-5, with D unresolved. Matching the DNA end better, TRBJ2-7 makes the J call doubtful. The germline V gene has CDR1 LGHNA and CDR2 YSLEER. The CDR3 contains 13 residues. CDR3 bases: TGCGTCAGCAGCCAAGGATTGGGCTACGAGCAGTACTTC. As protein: CVSSQGLGYEQYF.

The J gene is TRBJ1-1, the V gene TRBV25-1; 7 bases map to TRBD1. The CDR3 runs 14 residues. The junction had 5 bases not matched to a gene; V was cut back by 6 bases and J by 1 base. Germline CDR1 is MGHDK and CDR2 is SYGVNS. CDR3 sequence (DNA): TGTGCCAGCAGAAGGACAGGCGCGAACACTGAAGCTTTCTTT. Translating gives CASRRTGANTEAFF.

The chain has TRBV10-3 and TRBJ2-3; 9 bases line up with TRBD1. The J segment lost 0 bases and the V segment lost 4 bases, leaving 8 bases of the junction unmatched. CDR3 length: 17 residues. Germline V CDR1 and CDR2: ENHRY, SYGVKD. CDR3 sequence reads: CAISAPEGQGSTDTQYF. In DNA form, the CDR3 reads TGTGCCATCAGTGCCCCTGAGGGACAGGGAAGCACAGATACGCAGTATTTT.

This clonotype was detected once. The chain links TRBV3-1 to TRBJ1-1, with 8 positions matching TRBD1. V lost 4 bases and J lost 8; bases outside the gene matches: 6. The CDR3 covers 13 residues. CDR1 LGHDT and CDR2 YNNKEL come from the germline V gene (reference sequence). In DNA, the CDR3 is TGTGCCAGCAGCCTCAGGTGGGACAGGGAAGCTTTCTTT. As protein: CASSLRWDREAFF.

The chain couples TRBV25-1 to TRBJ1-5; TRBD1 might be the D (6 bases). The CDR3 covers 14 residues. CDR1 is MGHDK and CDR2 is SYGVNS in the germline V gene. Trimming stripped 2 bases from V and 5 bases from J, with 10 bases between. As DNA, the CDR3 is TGTGCCAGCAGTGAAGCACAGGGAGATCAGCCCCAGCATTTT. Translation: CASSEAQGDQPQHF.

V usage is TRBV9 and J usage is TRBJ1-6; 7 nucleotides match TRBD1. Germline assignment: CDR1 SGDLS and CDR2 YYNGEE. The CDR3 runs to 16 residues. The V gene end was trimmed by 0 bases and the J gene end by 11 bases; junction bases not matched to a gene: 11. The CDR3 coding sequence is TGTGCCAGCAGCGTAGCTCCCAGACAGGGTCAGGCACCCCTCCACTTT. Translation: CASSVAPRQGQAPLHF.

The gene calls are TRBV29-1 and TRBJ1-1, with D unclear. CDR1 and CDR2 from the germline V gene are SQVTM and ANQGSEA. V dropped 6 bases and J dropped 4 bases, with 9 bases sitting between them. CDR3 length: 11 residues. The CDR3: CSVKRSTEAFF. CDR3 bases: TGCAGCGTGAAGAGATCCACTGAAGCTTTCTTT.

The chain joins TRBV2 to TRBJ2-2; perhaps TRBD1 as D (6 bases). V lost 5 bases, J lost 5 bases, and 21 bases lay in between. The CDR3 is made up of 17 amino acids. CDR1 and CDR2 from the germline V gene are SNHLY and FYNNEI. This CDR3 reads CASSLTGNAVETGELFF. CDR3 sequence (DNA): TGTGCCAGCAGTTTAACAGGGAATGCGGTCGAGACCGGGGAGCTGTTTTTT.

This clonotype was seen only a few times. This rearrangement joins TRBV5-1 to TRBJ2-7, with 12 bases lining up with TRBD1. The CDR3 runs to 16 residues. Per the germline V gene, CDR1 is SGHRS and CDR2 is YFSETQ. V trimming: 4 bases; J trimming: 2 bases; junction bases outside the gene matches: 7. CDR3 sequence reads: CASSKPGTGGPYEQYF. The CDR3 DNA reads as TGCGCCAGCAGCAAGCCCGGGACAGGGGGCCCCTACGAGCAGTACTTC. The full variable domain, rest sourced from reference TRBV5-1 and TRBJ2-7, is KAGVTQTPRYLIKTRGQQVTLSCSPISGHRSVSWYQQTPGQGLQFLFEYFSETQRNKGNFPGRFSGRQFSNSRSEMNVSTLELGDSALYLCASSKPGTGGPYEQYFGPGTRLTVT.

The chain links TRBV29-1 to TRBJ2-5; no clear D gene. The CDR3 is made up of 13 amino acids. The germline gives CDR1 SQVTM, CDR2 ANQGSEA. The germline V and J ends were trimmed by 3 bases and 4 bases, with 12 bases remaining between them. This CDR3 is CSVDLHGRETQYF. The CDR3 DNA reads TGCAGCGTTGATCTGCACGGTAGAGAGACCCAGTACTTC.

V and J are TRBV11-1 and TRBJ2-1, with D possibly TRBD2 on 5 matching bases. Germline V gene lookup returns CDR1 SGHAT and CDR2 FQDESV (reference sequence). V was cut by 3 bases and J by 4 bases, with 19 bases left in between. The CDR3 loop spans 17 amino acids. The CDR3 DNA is TGTGCCAGCAGCTTGAACCTGGGAGTCCCTCTATACAATGAGCAGTTCTTC. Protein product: CASSLNLGVPLYNEQFF. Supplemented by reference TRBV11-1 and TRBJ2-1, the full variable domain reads EAEVAQSPRYKITEKSQAVAFWCDPISGHATLYWYRQILGQGPELLVQFQDESVVDDSQLPKDRFSAERLKGVDSTLKIQPAELGDSAMYLCASSLNLGVPLYNEQFFGPGTRLTVL.